This TCR beta chain was sequenced for a study of control samples from healthy donors and cancer patients. The ends were cut back, 1 base at V and 3 bases at J, with 16 bases in the middle. Per germline, CDR1 KGHDR and CDR2 SFDVKD. The CDR3 has 17 residues. The repertoire was sequenced with immunoSEQ multiplex PCR; TCRdb's copy has only in-frame clones and lacks some. The sample yields 45,000 to 60,000 clones, 94% seen once. The receptor comes from a man younger than 40 in good health. The specimen was blood. The chain carries TRBV24-1 and TRBJ2-3, with TRBD1 as a possible D gene (6 bases). CDR3 nucleotide sequence: TGTGCCACCAGTGATTTTAGTCACAGGGAGAAGACAGATACGCAGTATTTT. It codes for CATSDFSHREKTDTQYF.